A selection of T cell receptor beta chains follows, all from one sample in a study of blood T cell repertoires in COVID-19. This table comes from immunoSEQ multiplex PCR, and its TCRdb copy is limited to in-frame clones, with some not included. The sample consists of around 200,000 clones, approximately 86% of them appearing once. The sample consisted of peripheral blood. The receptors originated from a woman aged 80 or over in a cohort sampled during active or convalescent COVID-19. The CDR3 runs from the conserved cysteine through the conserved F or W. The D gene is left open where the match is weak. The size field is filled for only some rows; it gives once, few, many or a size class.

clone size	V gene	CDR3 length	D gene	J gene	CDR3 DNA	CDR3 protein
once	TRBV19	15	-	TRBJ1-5	TGTGCCAGTAGTATGCGGCCGACCGTGGGTCAGCCCCAGCATTTT	CASSMRPTVGQPQHF
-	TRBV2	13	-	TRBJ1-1	TGTGCCAGCCTGAGGGAGGGGAACACTGAAGCTTTCTTT	CASLREGNTEAFF
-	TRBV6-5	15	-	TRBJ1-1	TGTGCCAGCAGTTACTCGAGCGGTAGGTCGAGCAAGGCTTTCTTT	CASSYSSGRSSKAFF
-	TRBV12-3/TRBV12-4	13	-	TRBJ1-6	TGTGCCAGCAGTGGACAGATTAATTCACCCCTCCACTTT	CASSGQINSPLHF
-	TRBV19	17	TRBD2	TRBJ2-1	TGTGCCAGTAGTATTATCTGGACTAGCGCCAGAGAGGGTGAGCAGTTCTTC	CASSIIWTSAREGEQFF
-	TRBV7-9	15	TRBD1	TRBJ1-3	TGTGCCAGCAGCCTGACAGGGGGCTCTGGAAACACCATATATTTT	CASSLTGGSGNTIYF
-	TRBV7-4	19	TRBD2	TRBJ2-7	TGTGCCAGCAGCTTAGCCGTGGGTCGTATCGAGCGGGGGACCTACGAGCAGTACTTC	CASSLAVGRIERGTYEQYF
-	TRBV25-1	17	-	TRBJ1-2	TGTGCCAGCAGTGGGTCCGGGGGGATTGGATTCGTCTATGGCTACACCTTC	CASSGSGGIGFVYGYTF
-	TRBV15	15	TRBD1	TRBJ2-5	TGTGCCACCAGCAGGCTGGGACAGATACAAGAGACCCAGTACTTC	CATSRLGQIQETQYF
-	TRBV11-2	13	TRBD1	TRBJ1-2	TGTGCCAGCAGCCCGGGACAGGGCTATGGCTACACCTTC	CASSPGQGYGYTF
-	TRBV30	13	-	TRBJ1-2	TGTGCCTGCCCAACGCGGGATAACTATGGCTACACCTTC	CACPTRDNYGYTF
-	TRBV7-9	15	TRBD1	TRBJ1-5	TGTGCCAGCAGCTTAGTCGGGACAGGGAATCAGCCCCAGCATTTT	CASSLVGTGNQPQHF
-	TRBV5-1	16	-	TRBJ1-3	TGCGCCAGCAGCTTGGTTGGGGGGGCCAGAGGAAACACCATATATTTT	CASSLVGGARGNTIYF
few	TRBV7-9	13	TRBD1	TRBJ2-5	TGTGCCAGCAGCCCACAGGGGGCTGAGACCCAGTACTTC	CASSPQGAETQYF
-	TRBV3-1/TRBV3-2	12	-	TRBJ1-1	TGTGCCAGCAGCCCGGGGGGCACTGAAGCTTTCTTT	CASSPGGTEAFF
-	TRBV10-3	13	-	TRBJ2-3	TGTGCCATCAGTGACAGGCAGACAGATACGCAGTATTTT	CAISDRQTDTQYF
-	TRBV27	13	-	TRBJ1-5	TGTGCCAGCAGTTTTCGGGGCAATCAGCCCCAGCATTTT	CASSFRGNQPQHF
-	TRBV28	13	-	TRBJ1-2	TGTGCCAGCTCCCCGAGAGGGAGCTATGGCTACACCTTC	CASSPRGSYGYTF
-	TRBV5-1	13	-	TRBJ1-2	TGCGCCAGCAGCTCTTCGGACTCTCAAGGCTACACCTTC	CASSSSDSQGYTF
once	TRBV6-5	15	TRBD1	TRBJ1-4	TGTGCCAGCAGTTACTCGGGGACAGTCAATGAAAAACTGTTTTTT	CASSYSGTVNEKLFF
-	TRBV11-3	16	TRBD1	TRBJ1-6	TGTGCCAGCAGCCCCCCGTGGGGACAGAATAATTCACCCCTCCACTTT	CASSPPWGQNNSPLHF
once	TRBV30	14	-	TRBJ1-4	TGTGCCTGGGAGCCACAGGGCTTGGGTGAAAAACTGTTTTTT	CAWEPQGLGEKLFF
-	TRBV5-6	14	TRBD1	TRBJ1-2	TGTGCCAGCAGCTTGGACAGGGGGTTCGGTGGCTACACCTTC	CASSLDRGFGGYTF
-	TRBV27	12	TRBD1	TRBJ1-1	TGTGCCAGCGGGACAGTAAACACTGAAGCTTTCTTT	CASGTVNTEAFF
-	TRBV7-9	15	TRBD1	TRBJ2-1	TGTGCCAGCAGCGGGACAGGGGTAGCGTACAATGAGCAGTTCTTC	CASSGTGVAYNEQFF
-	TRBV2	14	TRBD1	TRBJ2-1	TGTGCCAGCAGAGACAGGGGGGAGATGATTGAGCAGTTCTTC	CASRDRGEMIEQFF